The next 8 T cell receptor beta chains were all read from a single sample in a study of human thymus T cells. Sequenced by immunoSEQ multiplex PCR; TCRdb stores in-frame clones only, minus some. The table lists under 70,000 clones, about 94% of them singletons. The sample comprised blood. All receptors come from a boy under two years old with a congenital heart defect but otherwise immunologically healthy.

This clone was detected only once. This chain connects TRBV10-3 to TRBJ1-1; D is uncertain. Between the trimmed V and J ends, which lost 0 bases and 6 bases, there was a span of 8 bases. The CDR3 has 13 residues. Germline assignment: CDR1 ENHRY and CDR2 SYGVKD. This chain's CDR3 is CAISESRAAEAFF. The CDR3 DNA reads as TGTGCCATCAGTGAGTCGAGGGCAGCTGAAGCTTTCTTT.

V gene TRBV5-1 combines with J gene TRBJ2-7; 7 bases map to TRBD1. Trimming removed 0 bases from V and 4 bases from J; junction bases left unmatched: 4. Germline CDR1 SGHRS, CDR2 YFSETQ. CDR3 length: 14 amino acids. The CDR3 protein is CASSLAPGGYEQYF. CDR3 bases: TGCGCCAGCAGCTTGGCCCCAGGGGGTTACGAGCAGTACTTC.

The V and J genes are TRBV4-1 and TRBJ1-1; no clear D. V lost 4 bases and J lost 1, with 13 bases in between. The CDR3 runs 15 residues. The V gene's germline CDR1 is MGHRA and CDR2 YSYEKL. As DNA, the CDR3 is TGCGCCAGCAGCCCCGTCCCAGGTTCGAACACTGAAGCTTTCTTT. It yields the protein CASSPVPGSNTEAFF.

The chain employs TRBV11-2 and TRBJ2-3, with 10 bases identical to TRBD1. This CDR3 is built from 16 residues. Germline V gene sequence: CDR1 SGHAT, CDR2 FQNNGV. The V segment lost 7 bases and the J segment 1 base; nucleotides outside the gene matches: 8. This CDR3 is CASTSLGTGGTDTQYF. The CDR3 DNA follows: TGTGCCAGCACTTCCTTGGGGACAGGGGGCACAGATACGCAGTATTTT.

The rearrangement joins TRBV10-3 to TRBJ2-3, with a tentative D call TRBD2 (5 bases). The V end lost 6 bases, the J end lost 0 bases, and 7 bases lay between the germline ends. Germline CDR1 reads ENHRY; CDR2 reads SYGVKD. The CDR3 is made up of 13 amino acids. The CDR3 DNA reads as TGTGCCATCAGCTTAGCGAGCACAGATACGCAGTATTTT. Its translation is CAISLASTDTQYF.

The gene calls are TRBV5-1 and TRBJ2-5; TRBD2 matches 10 bases. CDR1 and CDR2 from the germline V gene are SGHRS and YFSETQ. The CDR3 extends over 14 amino acids. V was pared by 0 bases and J by 4 bases, with 0 bases of the junction left unmatched. CDR3 bases: TGCGCCAGCAGCTTGGGGACTAGCGGAGAGACCCAGTACTTC. The encoded protein is CASSLGTSGETQYF. Drawing the rest from reference TRBV5-1 and TRBJ2-5, the complete variable domain is KAGVTQTPRYLIKTRGQQVTLSCSPISGHRSVSWYQQTPGQGLQFLFEYFSETQRNKGNFPGRFSGRQFSNSRSEMNVSTLELGDSALYLCASSLGTSGETQYFGPGTRLLVL.

The chain uses TRBV10-1 and TRBJ2-3; 7 bases match TRBD2. The germline CDR1 and CDR2 sequences are WNHNN and SYGVQD (reference sequence). The CDR3 length is 16 residues. Losses at the gene ends were 7 bases for V and 4 bases for J; bases not matched to a gene: 14. Written as DNA, the CDR3 is TGCGCCAGCAAGACCCGTCGGCTAGCGGACCCAGATACGCAGTATTTT. It codes for CASKTRRLADPDTQYF.

The genes are TRBV9 and TRBJ2-3; D is possibly TRBD1 or TRBD2 (5 bases each). V lost 0 bases and J lost 7, with 6 bases in between. CDR1 is SGDLS and CDR2 is YYNGEE in the germline V gene. This CDR3 region has 12 residues. As DNA, the CDR3 is TGTGCCAGCAGCGTAGGGGGGAATACGCAGTATTTT. This gives the protein CASSVGGNTQYF. The full variable domain, rest sourced from reference TRBV9 and TRBJ2-3, is DSGVTQTPKHLITATGQRVTLRCSPRSGDLSVYWYQQSLDQGLQFLIQYYNGEERAKGNILERFSAQQFPDLHSELNLSSLELGDSALYFCASSVGGNTQYFGPGTRLTVL.